The 6 T cell receptor beta chains presented below share a single source sample, sequenced in a study of cytomegalovirus exposure and HLA in healthy donors. With 60 Vbeta and 13 Jbeta primers, the PCR was carried out. Generated by immunoSEQ multiplex PCR, the TCRdb table keeps only in-frame clones and is missing some. The table records 130,000 or so clones, around four fifths of them present only once. Sequencing was done on a sample of PBMCs. The receptors here all came from a woman aged 40 to 50 in good health and CMV-seropositive.

The rearrangement joins TRBV4-2 to TRBJ2-2; 7 bases are shared with TRBD2. Germline V CDR1 and CDR2: LGHNA, YNFKEQ. V shed 5 bases and J 1 base; nucleotides not matched to a gene: 7. CDR3 length: 16 residues. CDR3 sequence reads: CASSVRSGKNTGELFF. CDR3 nucleotides: TGTGCCAGCAGCGTTCGAAGCGGGAAGAACACCGGGGAGCTGTTTTTT.

The chain links TRBV18 to TRBJ1-2, with TRBD1 as a possible D gene (5 bases). Per the germline V gene, CDR1 is KGHSH and CDR2 is LQKENI. CDR3 length equals 14 residues. Deletions cut 2 bases from V and 7 bases from J, with 14 bases between. The CDR3 spells CASSPDSEVRGYTF. For the CDR3, the DNA is TGTGCCAGCTCACCAGACAGCGAGGTCCGTGGCTACACCTTC.

In the case of this clone: The junction departs from germline at one end; a sequencing error may be responsible. The chain is built from TRBV7-9 and TRBJ1-4; D may be TRBD1 (5 bases). The CDR3 contains 14 residues. Germline CDR1 reads SEHNR; CDR2 reads FQNEAQ (reference sequence). CDR3 amino acids: CSSSPTATNEKLFF. CDR3 nucleotide sequence: TGTTCCAGCAGCCCGACAGCAACTAATGAAAAACTGTTTTTT.

The rearrangement uses TRBV30 and TRBJ1-1, with 7 nucleotides matching TRBD1. Germline CDR1 and CDR2: GTSNPN and SVGIG (reference sequence). J gave up 10 bases and V 2 bases, and 13 bases lay outside the gene matches. This CDR3 has 14 amino acids. CDR3 sequence: CAWSRQGWGVGAFF. CDR3 DNA sequence: TGTGCCTGGAGTCGACAGGGATGGGGAGTAGGAGCTTTCTTT.

The chain employs TRBV9 and TRBJ2-2; TRBD2 matches at 9 bases. V was clipped by 0 bases and J by 2 bases; unmatched bases: 8. Germline CDR1 SGDLS, CDR2 YYNGEE. The CDR3 contains 18 residues. This CDR3 is CASSVAPLTSGNTGELFF. CDR3 nucleotide sequence: TGTGCCAGCAGCGTAGCCCCCTTGACTAGCGGAAACACCGGGGAGCTGTTTTTT.

The CDR3 is CASTVPVGSYGYTF. For the CDR3, the DNA is TGCGCCAGCACCGTGCCCGTCGGGAGCTATGGCTACACCTTC. V usage is TRBV23-1 and J usage is TRBJ1-2; no reliable D call. TRBV23-1 is labeled an ORF, and its function is uncertain. This CDR3 region has 14 residues. Trimming shortened V by 7 bases and J by 4 bases, and 16 bases separated the two germline ends.